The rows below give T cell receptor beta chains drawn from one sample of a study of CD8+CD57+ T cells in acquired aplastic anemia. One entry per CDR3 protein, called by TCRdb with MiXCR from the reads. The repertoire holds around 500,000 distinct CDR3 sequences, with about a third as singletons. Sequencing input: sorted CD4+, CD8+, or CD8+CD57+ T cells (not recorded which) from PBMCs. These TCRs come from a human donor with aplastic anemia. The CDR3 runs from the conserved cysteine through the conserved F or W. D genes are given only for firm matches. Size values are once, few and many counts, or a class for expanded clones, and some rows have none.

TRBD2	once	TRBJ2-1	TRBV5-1	CASSPGTSYAEQFF	TGCGCCAGCAGCCCCGGGACTAGCTATGCTGAGCAGTTCTTC
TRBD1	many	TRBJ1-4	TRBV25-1	CASRDRSNEKLFF	TGTGCCAGCAGGGACAGGAGTAATGAAAAACTGTTTTTT
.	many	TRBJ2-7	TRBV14	CASSRPGRGEQYF	TGTGCCAGCAGCCGCCCAGGTAGGGGCGAGCAGTACTTC
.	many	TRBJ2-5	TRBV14	CASSLMGETQYF	TGTGCCAGCAGCCTGATGGGAGAGACCCAGTACTTC
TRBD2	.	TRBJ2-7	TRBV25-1	CASSLDRTSGSYYEQHF	TGTGCCAGCAGCTTAGACCGGACTAGCGGGAGTTACTACGAGCAGCACTTC
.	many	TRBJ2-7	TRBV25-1	CASSRAAGLEQYF	TGTGCCAGCAGTAGAGCGGCCGGTCTCGAGCAGTACTTC
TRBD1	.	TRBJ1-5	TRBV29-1	CSQQTGVYNQPQHF	TGCAGCCAACAGACAGGGGTCTACAATCAGCCCCAGCATTTT
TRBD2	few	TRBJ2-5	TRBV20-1	CSARHPGGLIETQYF	TGCAGTGCTAGACACCCGGGAGGGTTAATAGAGACCCAGTACTTC
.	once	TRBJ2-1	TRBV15	CATSSPTLPAYNEQFF	TGTGCCACCAGCAGCCCAACCCTTCCGGCCTACAATGAGCAGTTCTTC
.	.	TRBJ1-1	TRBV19	CASTFGRGIGLNTEAFF	TGTGCCAGTACCTTTGGCAGGGGTATCGGGTTAAACACTGAAGCTTTCTTT
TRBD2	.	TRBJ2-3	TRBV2	CASSGAGTSDSTDTQYF	TGTGCCAGCAGTGGAGCCGGGACTAGCGATAGCACAGATACGCAGTATTTT
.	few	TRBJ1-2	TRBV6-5	CASSYVRSLGVYGYTF	TGTGCCAGCAGTTACGTGAGGTCTCTAGGGGTCTATGGCTACACCTTC
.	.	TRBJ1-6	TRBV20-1	CSARSGGGRSYNSPLHF	TGCAGTGCTAGATCGGGAGGGGGACGCTCCTATAATTCACCCCTCCACTTT
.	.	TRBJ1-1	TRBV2	CASSFSMGDTEAFF	TGTGCCAGCAGTTTCTCCATGGGGGACACTGAAGCTTTCTTT
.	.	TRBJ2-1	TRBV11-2	CASSLVIQGGNEQFF	TGTGCCAGCAGCTTAGTAATCCAGGGGGGCAATGAGCAGTTCTTC
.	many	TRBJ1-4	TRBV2	CASRLGDGYNEKLFF	TGTGCCAGCAGGTTGGGGGACGGTTATAATGAAAAACTGTTTTTT
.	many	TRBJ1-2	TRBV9	CASSVELTGYGYTF	TGTGCCAGCAGCGTAGAGCTAACAGGCTATGGCTACACCTTC
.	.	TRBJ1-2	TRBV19	CASSKPGALNYGYTF	TGTGCCAGTAGTAAACCGGGGGCTTTAAACTATGGCTACACCTTC
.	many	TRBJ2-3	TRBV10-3	CAISTTASTDTQYF	TGTGCCATCAGTACGACAGCTAGCACAGATACGCAGTATTTT
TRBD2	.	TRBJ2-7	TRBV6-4	CAGGGQYF	TGTGCCGGGGGGGGGCAGTACTTC
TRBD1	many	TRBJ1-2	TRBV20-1	CSATLQGSGGYTF	TGCAGTGCTACGTTACAGGGGTCCGGTGGCTACACCTTC
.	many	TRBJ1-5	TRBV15	CATSRDPRGGNQPQHF	TGTGCCACCAGCAGAGACCCGCGCGGGGGGAATCAGCCCCAGCATTTT
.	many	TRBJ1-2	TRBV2	CASSEEVGGYTF	TGTGCCAGCAGTGAGGAGGTGGGAGGCTACACCTTC
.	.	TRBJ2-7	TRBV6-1	CAGGPKPYSYEQYF	TGTGCCGGGGGACCAAAACCCTACTCCTACGAGCAGTACTTC
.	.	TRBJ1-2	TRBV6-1	CASSRTAWNGYTF	TGTGCCAGCAGTCGAACCGCTTGGAATGGCTACACCTTC
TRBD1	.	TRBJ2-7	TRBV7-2	CASSINDRGDEQYF	TGTGCCAGCAGCATAAACGACAGGGGCGACGAGCAGTACTTC
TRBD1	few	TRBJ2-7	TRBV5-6	CASSIRGTGGDEQYF	TGTGCCAGCAGCATACGAGGGACAGGGGGCGACGAGCAGTACTTC
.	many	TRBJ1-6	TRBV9	CASSGRGGENSPLHF	TGTGCCAGCAGCGGGAGAGGAGGAGAGAATTCACCCCTCCACTTT
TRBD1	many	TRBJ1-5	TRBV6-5	CASSSRDRGDNQPQHF	TGTGCCAGCAGTTCCCGGGACAGGGGAGACAATCAGCCCCAGCATTTT
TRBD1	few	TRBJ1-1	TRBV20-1	CSARDPGTGVVAFF	TGCAGTGCTAGAGACCCCGGGACAGGGGTCGTAGCTTTCTTT
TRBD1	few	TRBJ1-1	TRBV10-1	CASRVVTGGLNTEAFF	TGCGCCAGCAGAGTAGTGACAGGGGGACTGAACACTGAAGCTTTCTTT
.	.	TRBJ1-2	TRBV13	CASSPRGGLNYGYTF	TGTGCCAGCAGCCCAAGGGGGGGTCTTAACTATGGCTACACCTTC
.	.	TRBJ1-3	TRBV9	CASSVDAYGGTSGNTIYF	TGTGCCAGCAGCGTAGATGCCTACGGGGGCACGTCTGGAAACACCATATATTTT
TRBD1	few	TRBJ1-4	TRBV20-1	CCPGQGGEKLFF	TGCTGTCCGGGACAGGGAGGAGAAAAACTGTTTTTT
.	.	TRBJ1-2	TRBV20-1	CSASWSGGYGYTF	TGCAGTGCTAGTTGGAGCGGAGGCTATGGCTACACCTTC
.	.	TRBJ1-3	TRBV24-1	CATSDAPPGNTIYF	TGTGCCACCAGTGACGCCCCACCTGGAAACACCATATATTTT
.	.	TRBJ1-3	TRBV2	CASTSGPISGNTIYF	TGTGCCAGCACTAGCGGGCCTATCTCTGGAAACACCATATATTTT